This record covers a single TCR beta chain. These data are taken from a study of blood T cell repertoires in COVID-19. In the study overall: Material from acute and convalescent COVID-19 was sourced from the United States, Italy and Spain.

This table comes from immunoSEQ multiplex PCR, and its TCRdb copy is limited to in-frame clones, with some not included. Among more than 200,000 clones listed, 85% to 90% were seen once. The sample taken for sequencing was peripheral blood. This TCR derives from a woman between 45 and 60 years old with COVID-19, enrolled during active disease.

The CDR3, as DNA: TGTGCCAGCACCAGACAGGGGGTGTATAATTCACCCCTCCACTTT. This sequence encodes CASTRQGVYNSPLHF. The chain links TRBV6-1 to TRBJ1-6; 9 nucleotides match TRBD1. J gave up 4 bases and V 7 bases, and 5 bases lay outside the gene matches. The germline CDR1 and CDR2 sequences are MNHNS and SASEGT. This CDR3 region has 15 residues.